The 3 T cell receptor beta chains below were found in one sample sequenced in a study of CD8+ T cells in alopecia areata. Following RNA extraction, reverse transcription yielded cDNA that acted as the sequencing template. Libraries were prepared by immunoSEQ multiplex PCR; TCRdb keeps only in-frame clonotypes and omits some of them. Altogether 180,000 or so clones are present, about 72% being singletons, with the ten largest covering 10% to 12%. The sample here was CD8+ T cells sorted from blood, taken at week 0. All receptors derive from a human donor with alopecia areata.

This chain connects TRBV7-9 to TRBJ2-6; D is undetermined. V shed 5 bases and J shed 0 bases, with 11 bases lying between them. The CDR3 length is 16 residues. The germline CDR1 and CDR2 sequences are SEHNR and FQNEAQ (reference sequence). CDR3 residues: CASSLRLISGANVLTF. The CDR3 region has the DNA TGTGCCAGCAGCCTAAGACTGATCTCTGGGGCCAACGTCCTGACTTTC.

The rearrangement uses TRBV29-1 and TRBJ2-7, with TRBD1 matching over 8 bases. Looked up from germline, CDR1 is SQVTM and CDR2 is ANQGSEA. The CDR3 is 13 amino acids. J gave up 7 bases and V 4 bases, and 9 bases lay outside the gene matches. DNA for the CDR3: TGCAGCGTTGTTCTGACAGGGGAAAGAGAGCAGTACTTC. Translating it yields CSVVLTGEREQYF.

The V call is TRBV6-1, the J call TRBJ2-7; the D gene is possibly TRBD1 (6 bases). Germline CDR1 and CDR2: MNHNS and SASEGT. V dropped 1 base and J dropped 2 bases, with 9 bases sitting between them. The CDR3 spans 14 residues. CDR3 coding DNA: TGTGCCAGCAGTGAAGGCTGGGGGCCCTACGAGCAGTACTTC. Translating gives CASSEGWGPYEQYF.